The rows below give T cell receptor beta chains drawn from one sample of a study of T cells in Graves' hyperthyroidism and ophthalmopathy. MiXCR, applied by TCRdb to the multiplex PCR reads, yields one record per CDR3 protein. Among 310,000 or so distinct CDR3 sequences listed, around 15% were seen once. Specimen: blood. These receptors all come from a woman in her fifties or sixties with Graves' ophthalmopathy. Both conserved end residues are part of each CDR3. A D gene is named only where the DNA matches it firmly. Clone size is shown for a subset of rows, as once, few, many or a class of expanded clone.

size	length	V	J	D	CDR3	DNA
few	18	TRBV5-6	TRBJ2-2	TRBD2	CASSYRTSGPRNTGELFF	TGTGCCAGCAGCTATCGGACTAGCGGACCCCGGAACACCGGGGAGCTGTTTTTT
many	14	TRBV29-1	TRBJ2-2	-	CSVHGPANTGELFF	TGCAGCGTTCACGGGCCTGCGAACACCGGGGAGCTGTTTTTT
few	14	TRBV20-1	TRBJ2-7	TRBD2	CSARGTSGTYEQYF	TGCAGTGCTAGGGGGACTAGCGGGACGTACGAGCAGTACTTC
many	15	TRBV12-3/TRBV12-4	TRBJ1-5	-	CASSLAFGTNQPQHF	TGTGCCAGCAGTTTAGCCTTCGGTACCAATCAGCCCCAGCATTTT
many	13	TRBV12-3/TRBV12-4	TRBJ1-5	-	CASSLRVWQPQHF	TGTGCCAGCAGTTTAAGGGTTTGGCAGCCCCAGCATTTT
many	13	TRBV6-1	TRBJ1-2	-	CAGREGVDYGYTF	TGTGCCGGACGGGAGGGGGTAGACTATGGCTACACCTTC
few	14	TRBV5-5	TRBJ2-7	-	CASSHRTADYEQYF	TGTGCCAGCAGCCACCGGACAGCCGACTACGAGCAGTACTTC
-	14	TRBV20-1	TRBJ2-5	TRBD2	CSAQRASGQETQYF	TGCAGTGCTCAGAGGGCTAGCGGACAAGAGACCCAGTACTTC
-	14	TRBV18	TRBJ1-2	-	CASSPPSRPQGHTF	TGTGCCAGCTCACCACCGTCCAGGCCCCAAGGCCACACCTTC
-	15	TRBV2	TRBJ1-1	TRBD1	CASGMDRGVDTEAFF	TGTGCCAGCGGAATGGACAGGGGGGTGGACACTGAAGCTTTCTTT
few	15	TRBV5-4	TRBJ2-2	-	CASSSGGSATGELFF	TGTGCCAGCAGCTCAGGAGGATCGGCCACCGGGGAGCTGTTTTTT
many	19	TRBV3-1	TRBJ1-3	-	CASSQELLRRYLSGNTIYF	TGTGCCAGCAGCCAAGAACTCCTTAGACGCTACCTATCTGGAAACACCATATATTTT
-	14	TRBV6-5	TRBJ2-5	-	CASSLSRLQETQYF	TGTGCCAGCAGCTTATCTCGTCTCCAAGAGACCCAGTACTTC
many	15	TRBV28	TRBJ1-6	TRBD1	CASSGRTGFNSPLHF	TGTGCCAGCAGCGGCCGGACAGGGTTTAATTCACCCCTCCACTTT
many	12	TRBV13	TRBJ2-7	-	CASSVDAYEQYF	TGTGCCAGCAGCGTGGACGCCTACGAGCAGTACTTC
few	15	TRBV7-2	TRBJ2-7	TRBD1	CASSLFVGGYNEQYF	TGTGCCAGCAGCTTATTCGTAGGGGGCTACAACGAGCAGTACTTC
many	15	TRBV20-1	TRBJ2-1	-	CSAINQGTPNNEQFF	TGCAGTGCTATCAATCAGGGGACACCGAACAATGAGCAGTTCTTC
few	17	TRBV7-8	TRBJ2-7	TRBD2	CASSLGASGRASYEQYF	TGTGCCAGCAGCTTAGGAGCCAGCGGGAGGGCCAGTTACGAGCAGTACTTC
few	16	TRBV5-1	TRBJ2-1	TRBD2	CASSPWPRGEGDEQFF	TGCGCCAGCAGCCCTTGGCCGCGCGGGGAGGGCGATGAGCAGTTCTTC
few	15	TRBV19	TRBJ2-7	TRBD2	CASSSGGSGRYEQYF	TGTGCCAGTAGTTCCGGGGGTAGCGGGAGATACGAGCAGTACTTC
-	14	TRBV6-5	TRBJ2-5	-	CANSWGSFGETQYF	TGTGCCAACAGTTGGGGTAGTTTTGGAGAGACCCAGTACTTC
few	14	TRBV29-1	TRBJ2-7	TRBD1	CSAHGGTGLFEQYF	TGCAGCGCTCATGGCGGGACAGGGTTATTCGAGCAGTACTTC
many	17	TRBV30	TRBJ1-5	-	CAWSVERTIYSNQPQHF	TGTGCCTGGAGTGTGGAAAGGACAATTTATAGCAATCAGCCCCAGCATTTT
many	13	TRBV28	TRBJ2-5	-	CASSSRAVRTQYF	TGTGCCAGCAGTTCTCGGGCGGTAAGGACCCAGTACTTC
few	15	TRBV19	TRBJ2-1	TRBD1	CASSPGTGEASEQFF	TGTGCCAGTAGTCCAGGGACAGGGGAGGCGAGTGAGCAGTTCTTC
-	12	TRBV6-2/TRBV6-3	TRBJ2-3	-	CGSNGDRTKRYF	TGTGGCAGCAATGGAGACAGGACGAAGCGGTATTTT
-	16	TRBV18	TRBJ2-2	TRBD2	CASSGRLAVNTGELFF	TGTGCCAGCTCAGGAAGACTAGCAGTTAACACCGGGGAGCTGTTTTTT